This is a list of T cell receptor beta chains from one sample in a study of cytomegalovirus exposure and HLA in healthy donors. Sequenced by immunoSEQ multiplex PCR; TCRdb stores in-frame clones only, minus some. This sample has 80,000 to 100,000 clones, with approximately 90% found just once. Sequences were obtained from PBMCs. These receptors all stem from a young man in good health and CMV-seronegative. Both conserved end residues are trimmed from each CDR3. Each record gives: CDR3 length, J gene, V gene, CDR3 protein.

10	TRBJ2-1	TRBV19	ASSIVYHEQF
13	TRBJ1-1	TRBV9	ASSVETGGAGEAF
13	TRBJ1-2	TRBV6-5	ASRSTGGINYGYT
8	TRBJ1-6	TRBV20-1	SAVSSPLH
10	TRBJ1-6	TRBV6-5	ASSYSRFPLH
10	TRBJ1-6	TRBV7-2	ASSPGNSPLH
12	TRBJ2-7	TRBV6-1	ASSEVTFGYEQY
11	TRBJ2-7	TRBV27	ASGKQGIYEQY
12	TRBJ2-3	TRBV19	AVGGGGATDTQY
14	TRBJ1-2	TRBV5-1	ASSLVGDSPSYGYT
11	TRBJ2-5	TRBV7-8	ASRGQLKETQY
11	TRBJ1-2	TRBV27	ASSSGRNYGYT
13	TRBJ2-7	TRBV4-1	ASSQTPAGGYEQY
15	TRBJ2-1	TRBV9	ASSGLAGNLGSHEQF
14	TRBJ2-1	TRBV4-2	ASSQVQDSSYNEQF